This T cell receptor (beta chain) derives from a study of CXCR3-negative and CXCR3-positive naive CD8 T cells. About this clonotype itself: The antigen is undetermined.

Libraries were UMI-labeled 5' RACE TRB cDNA. TCRdb re-called the 5' RACE reads, yielding one record per CDR3 amino acid sequence without DNA. The sample totals about 92,000 distinct CDR3 sequences. Study-wide points: Naive cells that were CXCR3-negative or CXCR3-positive used TRBV-TRBJ genes alike, while memory cells diverged. With surface CD5 comparable between naive subsets, TCR strength was estimated using properties derived from the TRB CDR3. Whereas both naive subsets had comparably high diversity, memory CD8+ cells had much lower diversity. More hydrophobic TRB CDR3s were found in CXCR3-positive naive cells than in CXCR3-negative naive cells.

Those CD8+ T cells considered naive were CD45RO-CCR7+CD27+CD95-. Germline V gene lookup returns CDR1 LNHNV and CDR2 YYDKDF (reference sequence). The CDR3 is made up of 13 amino acids. What was sequenced was naive CXCR3+ CD8+ T cells from blood. The subset denotes: CD45RO-CCR7+CD27+CD95- naive CD8+ T cells expressing CXCR3 (TNR3+). The TCR comes from a human donor in good health. Some clones in this sample may be carry-over from other donors' samples. The rearrangement joins TRBV15 to TRBJ1-1; TCRdb's assignment of TRBD1 cannot be checked, as there is no DNA. CDR3 in amino acids: CATSEGGATEAFF.